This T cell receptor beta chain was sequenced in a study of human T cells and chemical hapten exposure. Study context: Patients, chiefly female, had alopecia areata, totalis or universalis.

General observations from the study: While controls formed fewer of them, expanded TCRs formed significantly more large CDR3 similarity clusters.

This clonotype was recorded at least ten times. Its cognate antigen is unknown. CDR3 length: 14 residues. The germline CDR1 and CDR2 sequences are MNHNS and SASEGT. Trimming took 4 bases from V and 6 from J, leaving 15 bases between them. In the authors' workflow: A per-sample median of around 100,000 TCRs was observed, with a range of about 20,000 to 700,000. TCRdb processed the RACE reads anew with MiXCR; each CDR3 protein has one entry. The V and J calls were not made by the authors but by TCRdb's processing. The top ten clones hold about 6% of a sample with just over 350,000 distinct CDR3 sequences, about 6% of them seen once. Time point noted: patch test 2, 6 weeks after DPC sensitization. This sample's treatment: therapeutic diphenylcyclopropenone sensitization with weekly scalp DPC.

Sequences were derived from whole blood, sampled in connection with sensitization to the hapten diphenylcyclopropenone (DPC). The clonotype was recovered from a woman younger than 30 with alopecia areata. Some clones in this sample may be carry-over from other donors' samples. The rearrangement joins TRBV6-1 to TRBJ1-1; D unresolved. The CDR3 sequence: CASSATQTFSEAFF. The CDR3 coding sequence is TGTGCCAGCAGTGCAACTCAGACGTTCTCTGAAGCTTTCTTT.